This T cell receptor (beta chain) came from a study of post-analysis software for immune sequencing data. Study in general: Progressive-relapsing, secondary progressive and relapsing-remitting multiple sclerosis were among the disease courses included.

Study-level findings and limits: Significantly lower normalized Chao1 diversity was found in patients with multiple sclerosis relative to controls. Clustering by F measure revealed strong co-clustering among samples prepared together in one batch. There were roughly 5 TRBV segments more frequent in patients than controls, and TRBV5-6, TRBV5-1 and TRBV20-1 were among them.

Presence of unique molecular identifiers characterized the TCR beta cDNA libraries. Input of about 0.85 to 10 million T cells yielded 500,000 to 650,000 cDNA molecules. TCRdb itself ran the PCR reads through MiXCR, one entry per CDR3 protein. The repertoire includes about 820,000 distinct CDR3 sequences, approximately 57% of them detected once, and approximately 4.3% sits in the top ten. CDR3 length: 15 residues. Germline values: CDR1 MNHNS, CDR2 SASEGT. Comments on this clonotype: No antigen is known for it. The junction does not match germline at one end; this may be a read error.

The sample consisted of blood. V gene TRBV6-1 combines with J gene TRBJ2-7; 8 bases are a match to TRBD1. The sequence was obtained from a girl aged 5-17 years with multiple sclerosis. The CDR3, as DNA: TGTGCCAGTAGTGAAAGGACAGGGTACGTCTACGAGCAGTACTTC. Translated: CASSERTGYVYEQYF.